The sequence of this TCR beta chain was determined in a study of Ad26.COV2.S vaccination and SARS-CoV-2 variants. This sample's treatment: over 15 received Ad26.COV2.S at low or high dose, single or two shots; several received placebo; per-sample allocation not given. After the first vaccine or placebo injection, samples were drawn on day 63. This adult donor, from Boston, was 18-55 years old. This clone showed up just a few times. Its antigen is unidentified. Sequenced by immunoSEQ multiplex PCR; TCRdb stores in-frame clones only, minus some. The sample carries some 320,000 clones, approximately 86% recorded once. Trimming removed 0 bases at V and 2 bases at J, with 16 bases between. This CDR3 spans 17 amino acids. The germline gives CDR1 MGHRA, CDR2 YSYEKL. Regarding the study as a whole: A substantial breadth of spike-specific CD8+ and CD4+ T cell responses after vaccination has been reported. People who got the vaccine had more spike-specific TCR breadth than people who got placebo. Measurement of non-spike TCR breadth gave similar results in vaccine and placebo recipients.

The chain has TRBV4-1 and TRBJ2-5; possible D gene TRBD1, 5 bases. This TCR was recovered from a person between 18 and 65 years old who received the Ad26.COV2.S COVID-19 vaccine or a placebo. The input for sequencing was peripheral blood, taken in a trial of Ad26.COV2.S vaccine versus placebo. The CDR3 reads CASSQDRGSTEQETQYF. CDR3 bases: TGCGCCAGCAGCCAAGATCGCGGTTCGACAGAACAAGAGACCCAGTACTTC.